The rows below give T cell receptor beta chains drawn from one sample of a study of cytomegalovirus exposure and HLA in healthy donors. Using immunoSEQ multiplex PCR, the repertoire was profiled, and TCRdb retains in-frame clones only, with some absent. The top ten hold about 14% of the sample, which has around 160,000 clones, about three quarters seen once. The sample comprised PBMCs. These receptors were taken from a man aged 45-65 years in good health and CMV-seropositive. Both conserved end residues are part of each CDR3. Expanded clones get a size class; other rows say once, few or many, or leave the size out.

clone size: once; CDR3 length: 12; V gene: TRBV28; J gene: TRBJ2-7; CDR3 protein: CASSLLSREQYF
clone size: few; CDR3 length: 14; V gene: TRBV25-1; J gene: TRBJ1-2; CDR3 protein: CASLGRRAGEGYTF
clone size: .; CDR3 length: 14; V gene: TRBV6-5; J gene: TRBJ2-1; CDR3 protein: CASGKGPSYNEQFF
clone size: .; CDR3 length: 14; V gene: TRBV7-2; J gene: TRBJ2-3; CDR3 protein: CASSVTSPRDTQYF
clone size: .; CDR3 length: 14; V gene: TRBV7-2; J gene: TRBJ2-5; CDR3 protein: CASGGGGATKTQYF
clone size: many; CDR3 length: 11; V gene: TRBV20-1; J gene: TRBJ2-7; CDR3 protein: CSAHGTGEQYF
clone size: .; CDR3 length: 17; V gene: TRBV4-2; J gene: TRBJ1-6; CDR3 protein: CASSQGRVMTYNSPLHF
clone size: .; CDR3 length: 13; V gene: TRBV29-1; J gene: TRBJ1-2; CDR3 protein: CSVKDRGKSGYTF
clone size: .; CDR3 length: 13; V gene: TRBV27; J gene: TRBJ1-2; CDR3 protein: CASSFTGGDGYTF
clone size: .; CDR3 length: 15; V gene: TRBV5-6; J gene: TRBJ1-3; CDR3 protein: CASSQTPSSGNTIYF
clone size: .; CDR3 length: 15; V gene: TRBV9; J gene: TRBJ2-4; CDR3 protein: CASSVDMDSGNIQYF
clone size: .; CDR3 length: 16; V gene: TRBV19; J gene: TRBJ2-7; CDR3 protein: CASSINRGRAGGEQYF
clone size: .; CDR3 length: 18; V gene: TRBV5-1; J gene: TRBJ1-6; CDR3 protein: CASSPGTAESTYNSPLHF
clone size: .; CDR3 length: 15; V gene: TRBV5-1; J gene: TRBJ1-3; CDR3 protein: CASSSSGSSGNTIYF
clone size: .; CDR3 length: 13; V gene: TRBV11-2; J gene: TRBJ2-2; CDR3 protein: CASSLSEDGELFF
clone size: .; CDR3 length: 19; V gene: TRBV5-3; J gene: TRBJ2-1; CDR3 protein: CARSLVSDERRFTYNEQFF
clone size: .; CDR3 length: 15; V gene: TRBV5-1; J gene: TRBJ1-2; CDR3 protein: CASSLGRGKNYGYTF
clone size: .; CDR3 length: 13; V gene: TRBV5-6; J gene: TRBJ1-2; CDR3 protein: CASGKKPRDGYTF